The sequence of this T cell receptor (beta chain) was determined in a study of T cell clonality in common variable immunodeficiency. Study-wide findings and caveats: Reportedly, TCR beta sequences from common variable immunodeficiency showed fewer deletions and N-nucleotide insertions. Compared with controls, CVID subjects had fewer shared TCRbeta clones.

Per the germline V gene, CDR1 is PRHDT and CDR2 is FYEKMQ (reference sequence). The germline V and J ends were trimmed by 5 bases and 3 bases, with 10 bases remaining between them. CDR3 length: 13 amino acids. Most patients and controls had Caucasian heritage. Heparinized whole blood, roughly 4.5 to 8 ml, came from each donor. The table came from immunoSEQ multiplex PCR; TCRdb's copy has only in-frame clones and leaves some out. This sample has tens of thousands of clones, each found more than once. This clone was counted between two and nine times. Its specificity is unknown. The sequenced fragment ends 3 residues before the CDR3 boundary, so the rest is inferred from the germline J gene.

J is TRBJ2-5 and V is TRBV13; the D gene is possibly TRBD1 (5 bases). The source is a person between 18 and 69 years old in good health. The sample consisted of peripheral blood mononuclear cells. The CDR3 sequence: CASSPLTEETQYF. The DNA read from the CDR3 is TGTGCCAGCAGCCCCCTGACAGAAGAGACC.